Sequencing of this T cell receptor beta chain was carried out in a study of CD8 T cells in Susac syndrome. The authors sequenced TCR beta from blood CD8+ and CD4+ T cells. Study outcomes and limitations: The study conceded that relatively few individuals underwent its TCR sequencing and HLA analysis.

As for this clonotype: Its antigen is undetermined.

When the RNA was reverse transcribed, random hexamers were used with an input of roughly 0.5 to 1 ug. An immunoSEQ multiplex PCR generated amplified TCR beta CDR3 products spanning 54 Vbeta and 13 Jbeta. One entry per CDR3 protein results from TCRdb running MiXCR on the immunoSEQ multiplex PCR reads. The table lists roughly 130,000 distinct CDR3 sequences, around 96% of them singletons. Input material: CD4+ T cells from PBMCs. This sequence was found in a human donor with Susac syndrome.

CDR3 in amino acids: CASSLGQVYGYTF. In DNA form, the CDR3 reads TGTGCCAGCAGCTTGGGGCAGGTCTATGGCTACACCTTC. The V call is TRBV5-4, the J call TRBJ1-2; no firm D call. In germline, CDR1 is SGHNT, CDR2 YYREEE (reference sequence). Trimming took 0 bases from V and 4 from J, leaving 7 bases between them. The CDR3 runs to 13 residues.